The 19 T cell receptor beta chains listed next were all sequenced from one sample in a study of T cells in Graves' hyperthyroidism and ophthalmopathy. RNA transcripts provided the source from which TCR beta CDR3 regions were amplified. A set of HTBI primers served as the primers for a first-round RT-PCR of the TCR CDR3. TCRdb called the multiplex PCR reads again in MiXCR, with one record for every CDR3 protein. Here the sample spans under 300,000 distinct CDR3 sequences, approximately 12% being singletons. The specimen sequenced was blood. These receptors were obtained from a woman aged 30 to 39 with Graves' hyperthyroidism that later progressed to Graves' ophthalmopathy.

The sample holds a few counts of this clonotype. CDR3: CAWSGGQGGGYTF. The CDR3 DNA sequence: TGTGCCTGGAGTGGAGGACAGGGTGGTGGCTACACCTTC. The chain has TRBV30 and TRBJ1-2; 8 bases are a match to TRBD1. Germline-derived CDR1 and CDR2 are GTSNPN and SVGIG (reference sequence). The CDR3 is 13 amino acids. V lost 1 base to trimming and J lost 7 bases; unmatched junction nucleotides: 5. The full variable domain, its missing parts supplied by reference TRBV30 and TRBJ1-2, is SQTIHQWPATLVQPVGSPLSLECTVEGTSNPNLYWYRQAAGRGLQLLFYSVGIGQISSEVPQNLSASRPQDRQFILSSKKLLLSDSGFYLCAWSGGQGGGYTFGSGTRLTVV.

This clonotype was detected ten times or more. The CDR3 coding sequence is TGTGCCAGCAGTCTCGGGACTAGCGGGTTCCTTGGTGTGCAGTTCTTC. Protein: CASSLGTSGFLGVQFF. The chain links TRBV12-3 or TRBV12-4 to TRBJ2-1; 12 positions agree with TRBD2. J lost 12 bases, V lost 5 bases, and 14 bases had no gene match. This CDR3 comprises 16 residues.

The chain recombines TRBV12-5 with TRBJ2-5; TRBD1 matches 8 bases. Germline CDR1 reads LGHNT; CDR2 reads FRNRAP. V dropped 6 bases and J dropped 7; count of bases not matched to a gene: 10. CDR3 length: 14 amino acids. DNA of the CDR3: TGTGCTAGTGGCCGCAGGGGGCCCTTGGGGACCCAGTACTTC. Protein: CASGRRGPLGTQYF.

This clonotype was seen many times. This rearrangement joins TRBV20-1 to TRBJ1-5; D is undetermined. Germline V CDR1 and CDR2: DFQATT, SNEGSKA (reference sequence). The V and J ends lost 4 bases and 0 bases respectively, with 1 base between them. CDR3 length: 11 amino acids. The CDR3 coding sequence is TGCAGTGCTATTAGCAATCAGCCCCAGCATTTT. It encodes CSAISNQPQHF.

This clonotype appeared many times. The gene calls are TRBV7-2 and TRBJ2-3; 8 bases fit TRBD2. The CDR3 is 16 amino acids. J lost 1 base, V lost 1 base, and 4 bases had no gene match. The germline gives CDR1 SGHTA, CDR2 FQGNSA. CDR3 amino acids: CASSLDPGGGTDTQYF. The CDR3 DNA follows: TGTGCCAGCAGCTTAGATCCGGGAGGGGGCACAGATACGCAGTATTTT.

This clonotype turned up a few times. This chain joins TRBV30 and TRBJ2-3; 7 nucleotides line up with TRBD1. Germline trimming cut 4 bases from V and 4 bases from J; bases unmatched to any gene: 5. CDR1 is GTSNPN and CDR2 is SVGIG in the germline V gene (reference sequence). The CDR3 runs to 13 residues. CDR3: CAWTRGSPDTQYF. CDR3 coding DNA: TGTGCCTGGACCAGGGGGAGCCCAGATACGCAGTATTTT. The full variable domain, in which reference TRBV30 and TRBJ2-3 provide the parts outside the CDR3, is SQTIHQWPATLVQPVGSPLSLECTVEGTSNPNLYWYRQAAGRGLQLLFYSVGIGQISSEVPQNLSASRPQDRQFILSSKKLLLSDSGFYLCAWTRGSPDTQYFGPGTRLTVL.

This clonotype was counted ten times or more. The chain joins TRBV7-9 to TRBJ1-5; 7 nucleotides align to TRBD1. Germline V gene sequence: CDR1 SEHNR, CDR2 FQNEAQ (reference sequence). CDR3 length equals 14 residues. With 4 bases clipped from V and 10 bases from J, the junction kept 10 bases outside the gene matches. CDR3 region: CASSSGQVGFPQHF. As DNA, the CDR3 is TGTGCCAGCAGCTCCGGACAGGTTGGGTTCCCCCAGCATTTT.

This clonotype was seen many times. The chain recombines TRBV3-1 with TRBJ2-3, with D perhaps assigned TRBD1 or TRBD2 (5 bases each). The CDR3 length is 14 residues. Germline V gene data show CDR1 as LGHDT and CDR2 as YNNKEL (reference sequence). V gave up 4 bases and J gave up 2 bases, with 10 bases separating them. The CDR3 here is CASSPWDLTDTQYF. CDR3 coding DNA: TGTGCCAGCAGCCCTTGGGACCTCACAGATACGCAGTATTTT.

This clonotype was recorded many times. V gene TRBV6-1 combines with J gene TRBJ1-5, with D hard to call. CDR3 length: 16 residues. CDR1 and CDR2 from the germline V gene are MNHNS and SASEGT. Trimming shortened V by 0 bases and J by 2 bases, and 11 bases separated the two germline ends. The CDR3 sequence is CASSEAVEGGNQPQHF. The DNA for the CDR3 is TGTGCCAGCAGTGAAGCGGTAGAGGGAGGCAATCAGCCCCAGCATTTT.

The genes are TRBV4-2 and TRBJ2-1; 8 bases line up with TRBD2. Germline V gene data show CDR1 as LGHNA and CDR2 as YNFKEQ. The CDR3 runs to 16 residues. V dropped 2 bases and J dropped 2; count of bases not matched to a gene: 5. The CDR3 reads CASSQSGGHAYNEQFF. CDR3 sequence (DNA): TGTGCCAGCAGCCAAAGCGGGGGACACGCCTACAATGAGCAGTTCTTC.

The chain recombines TRBV10-3 with TRBJ2-2; 11 bases are a match to TRBD1. Unmatched junction bases numbered 1, after V lost 6 bases and J lost 4 bases. The length of the CDR3 is 14 residues. Germline CDR1 is ENHRY and CDR2 is SYGVKD. Here the CDR3 DNA reads TGTGCCATCAGGGGGACAGGGGGCACCGGGGAGCTGTTTTTT. Translation: CAIRGTGGTGELFF.

With regard to this clonotype: Since no conserved phenylalanine or tryptophan closes the CDR3, a read error is the likely cause. This rearrangement joins TRBV19 to TRBJ2-2, with no clear D. Trimming shortened V by 3 bases and J by 2 bases, and 7 bases separated the two germline ends. CDR3 length equals 14 residues. The germline gives CDR1 LNHDA, CDR2 SQIVND (reference sequence). In nucleotides, the CDR3 is TGTGCCAGTAGTATGGCTAGTAACACCGGGGAGCTGTTTTCT. Its protein product is CASSMASNTGELFS.

This clonotype was observed at least ten times. This chain joins TRBV11-2 and TRBJ1-3, with 8 bases lining up with TRBD1. V trimming: 2 bases; J trimming: 3 bases; junction bases outside the gene matches: 3. This CDR3 contains 15 residues. Germline V gene data show CDR1 as SGHAT and CDR2 as FQNNGV. This CDR3 reads CASSLSTGGGNTIYF. As DNA, the CDR3 is TGTGCCAGCAGCTTATCCACAGGGGGTGGAAACACCATATATTTT.

This clonotype was counted ten times or more. The V and J genes are TRBV11-2 and TRBJ2-5; D is possibly TRBD1 (5 bases). The germline V gene encodes CDR1 SGHAT and CDR2 FQNNGV. The CDR3 consists of 14 residues. V lost 1 base to trimming and J lost 2 bases, with 8 bases between them. This CDR3 is CASSLAPGQETQYF. The CDR3 region has the DNA TGTGCCAGCAGCTTAGCGCCAGGGCAAGAGACCCAGTACTTC.

The V and J genes are TRBV19 and TRBJ2-7, with 12 nucleotides matching TRBD1. Per germline, CDR1 LNHDA and CDR2 SQIVND (reference sequence). The CDR3 runs to 15 residues. J gave up 7 bases and V 3 bases, and 7 bases lay outside the gene matches. CDR3 coding DNA: TGTGCCAGTAGTATTTCGGGACAGGGGGCTCGGGAGCAGTACTTC. Residues: CASSISGQGAREQYF.

The V call is TRBV5-1, the J call TRBJ2-3; tentatively, D is TRBD2 (6 bases). V was pared by 1 base and J by 1 base, with 13 bases between. Germline CDR1 SGHRS, CDR2 YFSETQ. This CDR3 has 16 amino acids. CDR3 coding DNA: TGCGCCAGCAGCTTGTTCGCTGGCGGGGGCACAGATACGCAGTATTTT. Its translation is CASSLFAGGGTDTQYF. The whole variable domain, filled in from reference TRBV5-1 and TRBJ2-3, reads KAGVTQTPRYLIKTRGQQVTLSCSPISGHRSVSWYQQTPGQGLQFLFEYFSETQRNKGNFPGRFSGRQFSNSRSEMNVSTLELGDSALYLCASSLFAGGGTDTQYFGPGTRLTVL.

This clonotype was counted ten times or more. The chain employs TRBV11-2 and TRBJ2-7; TRBD2 is a possible D gene (6 bases). Trimming pared 1 base from V and 2 bases from J, leaving 6 bases between. This CDR3 spans 13 amino acids. Germline loops: CDR1 SGHAT, CDR2 FQNNGV. CDR3 sequence: CASSLGRAYEQYF. As DNA, the CDR3 is TGTGCCAGCAGCTTAGGGAGGGCCTACGAGCAGTACTTC.

The gene calls are TRBV3-1 and TRBJ1-1, with 7 bases matching TRBD1. CDR1 and CDR2 from the germline V gene are LGHDT and YNNKEL (reference sequence). V gave up 6 bases and J gave up 4 bases; unmatched junction bases: 5. CDR3 size: 13 residues. The chain's CDR3 is CASSPGGATEAFF. The CDR3 DNA reads as TGTGCCAGCAGTCCAGGGGGGGCCACTGAAGCTTTCTTT.

This clonotype turned up a few times. V gene TRBV6-1 combines with J gene TRBJ2-2, with a possible D match to TRBD1 (5 bases). Germline CDR1 is MNHNS and CDR2 is SASEGT. This CDR3 has 13 residues. V was cut by 7 bases and J by 8 bases, with 14 bases left in between. The CDR3 spells CASTWTSRGELFF. DNA of the CDR3: TGTGCCAGCACCTGGACATCGAGGGGGGAGCTGTTTTTT.